This record concerns one TCR beta chain sequence. The germline V and J ends were trimmed by 6 bases and 6 bases, with 16 bases remaining between them. CDR1 is SGHRS, CDR2 YFSETQ, per germline. CDR3 length equals 14 residues. This record comes from a study of T-cell reconstitution after alpha-beta-depleted transplantation in children. A TCRbeta library incorporating unique molecular identifiers was prepared. TCRdb re-called the PCR reads with MiXCR, one entry per CDR3 protein. The table has 350,000 to 500,000 distinct CDR3 sequences, approximately 42% seen once. V and J are TRBV5-1 and TRBJ2-1, with a weak D call TRBD1 (5 bases). The sample here was PBMCs, taken before TCRalphabeta/CD19-depleted stem cell transplant. The receptor was isolated from a girl aged 2 to 9 with aplastic anemia, due to receive a stem cell transplant. This CDR3 reads CASTSDNPFNEQFF. The CDR3 DNA reads as TGCGCCAGCACCTCGGACAACCCGTTCAATGAGCAGTTCTTC.